This T cell receptor beta chain was sequenced for a study of control samples from healthy donors and cancer patients. This clone was found once. TCRdb keeps only in-frame clones here, not all; method: immunoSEQ multiplex PCR. This sample has 350,000 to 450,000 clones, with 90% found just once. Between the trimmed V and J ends, which lost 7 bases and 5 bases, there was a span of 18 bases. CDR3 size: 14 residues. The germline CDR1 and CDR2 sequences are SGHRS and YFSETQ. The chain combines TRBV5-1 with TRBJ1-1; D uncertain. The TCR was taken from a man in his forties or fifties with head and neck cancer. Sequenced sample: PBMCs. CDR3 sequence (DNA): TGCGCCAGCTCTTTCGAGGTCCGGGGAACTGAAGCTTTCTTT. It codes for CASSFEVRGTEAFF.